This T cell receptor (beta chain) was profiled in a study of T cell changes during pregnancy in multiple sclerosis. In germline, CDR1 is LNHDA, CDR2 SQIVND (reference sequence). This CDR3 has 16 amino acids. The V end lost 10 bases, the J end lost 3 bases, and 24 bases lay between the germline ends. Data came from immunoSEQ multiplex PCR; TCRdb stores just in-frame clones and leaves some out. Here the sample spans under 35,000 clones, roughly 91% being singletons. The rearrangement uses TRBV19 and TRBJ1-1, with D possibly being TRBD1 (5 bases). The source was CD8+ T cells from peripheral blood mononuclear cells, collected before pregnancy. This clonotype was obtained from a female donor with multiple sclerosis, enrolled in a pregnancy study. This CDR3 is CATDGGDRWGDTEAFF. The DNA of the CDR3 is TGTGCCACCGATGGAGGGGATCGGTGGGGGGACACTGAAGCTTTCTTT.